This TCR beta chain came from a study of cytomegalovirus exposure and HLA in healthy donors. This clone has only one observation. V lost 0 bases, J lost 5 bases, and 6 bases stayed unmatched. The V gene's germline CDR1 is SGHRS and CDR2 YFSETQ. CDR3 size: 15 residues. Assay: immunoSEQ multiplex PCR; the TCRdb copy retains only in-frame clones and omits some. The sample holds about 160,000 clones; approximately 86% are singletons and the top ten take around 2%. This chain links TRBV5-1 with TRBJ2-3, with 7 bases aligning to TRBD1. Material for sequencing was PBMCs. This receptor was identified in a woman between 18 and 29 years old in good health and CMV-seronegative. The chain's CDR3 is CASSLATGVGDTQYF. As DNA, the CDR3 is TGCGCCAGCAGCTTGGCAACAGGGGTGGGAGATACGCAGTATTTT.